Reported below is one TCR beta chain. It was with a sample-barcoded 5' primer and a J-beta primer mix that a second PCR of roughly 6 to 12 cycles was run. A single record per CDR3 protein comes from TCRdb applying MiXCR to the 5' RACE reads. The sample consists of about 680,000 distinct CDR3 sequences, 45% to 50% of them appearing once. The data stem from a study of blood T cells in healthy people across ages. Across the study: T cells yielded about one barcoded beta molecule per two cells through template switching.

Germline CDR1 reads SGHNT; CDR2 reads YENEEA. The V and J ends lost 5 bases and 3 bases, in that order; junction bases with no gene match: 9. The CDR3 spans 16 residues. The rearrangement joins TRBV11-3 to TRBJ2-1; 8 nucleotides agree with TRBD2. Sequencing used blood. The TCR originated in a woman aged 55-69 years in good health. CDR3 loop: CASSGRDSGNYNEQFF. DNA of the CDR3: TGTGCCAGCAGCGGCCGGGATAGCGGGAACTACAATGAGCAGTTCTTC.